This TCR beta chain was documented in a study of T-cell reconstitution after alpha-beta-depleted transplantation in children (dated by TCRdb to 2015 to 2016). For the study in its entirety: T-cell immune reconstitution after TCRalphabeta/CD19-depleted allogeneic hematopoietic cell transplantation in children was quantitatively tracked in the study by means of TCR repertoire profiling.

Many counts were recorded for this clonotype. Its antigen is not yet known. Base qualities are not provided; no much larger clone lies one nucleotide away. The library was built by means of PCR. For sequencing, an Illumina HiSeq 2500 was employed. TCR library preparation used molecular barcoding, with unique molecular identifiers applied to normalize quantification of the TCRbeta repertoire. TCRdb applied fastp at Q25 and MiXCR to the public reads, then kept only in-frame beta chains. Rows merge per CDR3 protein into single entries with the most common DNA and genes. The sample yields about 72,000 distinct CDR3 sequences; about 7.3% were counted once. 2.5% of the sample is taken by the ten largest. V gives up 6 bases and J gives up 2 bases, and the segment between their germline ends measures 11 bases. Counted from cysteine to phenylalanine, this CDR3 has 14 amino acids. The only DNA kept is the CDR3, 42 bases in frame from the first base. From the germline V gene (reference sequence), CDR1 is LGHDT and CDR2 is YNNKEL.

The receptor was isolated from a human donor who donated a stem cell graft to a child with acute lymphoblastic leukemia. Rearrangement joined TRBV3-1 to TRBJ2-1, with the D call perhaps TRBD1 or TRBD2, each one matching 5 bases. Source: PBMCs from the stem cell graft donor, taken from the stem cell graft. The CDR3 region has the sequence CASSWGSTYNEQFF. The DNA sequence reads TGTGCCAGCAGTTGGGGGTCCACCTACAATGAGCAGTTCTTC.